One and the same sample provided the 24 T cell receptor beta chains below, sequenced in a study of metastatic and nonmetastatic thyroid tumors. No patient received treatment before thyroid surgery. TCRdb reanalyzed the PCR reads via MiXCR. This table holds about 39,000 clones, around 18% found once. Material for sequencing was tumor tissue. The receptor source for this set is a female donor with papillary thyroid cancer or a benign thyroid nodule (not recorded which). Some clones in this sample may be carry-over from other donors' samples.

This chain links TRBV7-9 with TRBJ1-1, with a tentative D call TRBD1 (5 bases). This CDR3 is built from 12 residues. Germline CDR1 is SEHNR and CDR2 is FQNEAQ (reference sequence). Trimming removed 3 bases at V and 8 bases at J, with 10 bases between. This CDR3 is CASSFREAEAFF. CDR3 sequence (DNA): TGTGCCAGCAGCTTCAGGGAAGCGGAAGCTTTCTTT. The whole variable domain, filled in from reference TRBV7-9 and TRBJ1-1, reads DTGVSQNPRHKITKRGQNVTFRCDPISEHNRLYWYRQTLGQGPEFLTYFQNEAQLEKSRLLSDRFSAERPKGSFSTLEIQRTEQGDSAMYLCASSFREAEAFFGQGTRLTVV.

In this sample, this clone turned up a few times. A read error may explain this, as a much larger clone is one base away. Other DNA sequences in this sample translate to the same CDR3. The chain employs TRBV5-8 and TRBJ1-5, with 9 bases lining up with TRBD1. Losses at the gene ends were 4 bases for V and 1 base for J; bases not matched to a gene: 3. CDR3 length equals 15 residues. The germline V gene has CDR1 SGHTS and CDR2 YDEGEE. The chain's CDR3 is CASSQDRGSNQPQHF. The CDR3 DNA follows: TGTGCCAGCAGCCAGGACAGGGGCAGCAATCAGCCCCAGCATTTT.

The chain is built from TRBV28 and TRBJ2-7; D is perhaps TRBD2 (6 bases). Per the germline V gene, CDR1 is MDHEN and CDR2 is SYDVKM. This CDR3 contains 17 residues. Trimming stripped 3 bases from V and 6 bases from J, with 24 bases between. CDR3 bases: TGTGCCAGCAGTTTTCACTATGGCGGGGTGGGACCCTTCGAGCAGTACTTC. Translated, it gives CASSFHYGGVGPFEQYF.

This clone has a count of ten or more. This sequence joins TRBV7-9 and TRBJ1-4, with D perhaps TRBD1 (6 bases). Per the germline V gene, CDR1 is SEHNR and CDR2 is FQNEAQ (reference sequence). The V and J ends lost 7 bases and 5 bases respectively, with 11 bases between them. The CDR3 covers 13 residues. This CDR3 reads CASTLTGNEKLFF. CDR3 sequence (DNA): TGTGCCAGCACCCTTACAGGGAATGAAAAACTGTTTTTT.

This clone was counted between two and nine times. The chain is built from TRBV12-3 or TRBV12-4 and TRBJ2-2; a weak D match, TRBD1 (6 bases). This CDR3 contains 14 residues. V lost 6 bases, J lost 11 bases, and 19 bases lay in between. CDR3 amino acids: CASSIQGKGGELFF. CDR3 coding DNA: TGTGCCAGCAGCATCCAGGGGAAGGGCGGCGAGCTGTTTTTT.

This clone was counted many times. The chain joins TRBV5-4 to TRBJ1-2, with TRBD1 identical over 9 bases. The germline V gene encodes CDR1 SGHNT and CDR2 YYREEE (reference sequence). After removal of 2 bases from V and 3 bases from J, the junction contained 11 bases not matched to a gene. The CDR3 contains 17 residues. CDR3 residues: CASSFNLGTGIDYGYTF. The DNA for the CDR3 is TGTGCCAGCAGCTTTAACTTGGGGACAGGGATCGACTATGGCTACACCTTC.

Many counts were recorded for this clone. Other DNA sequences of this sample code for an identical CDR3. The CDR3 loop is CASSLWTSAADTQYF. As DNA, the CDR3 is TGTGCCAGCAGCTTATGGACTAGTGCCGCAGATACGCAGTATTTT. This chain links TRBV5-5 with TRBJ2-3; TRBD2 matches 7 bases. This CDR3 comprises 15 residues. Germline V gene lookup returns CDR1 SGHKS and CDR2 YYEKEE (reference sequence). Trimming at V came to 2 bases and at J to 4 bases, leaving 7 bases not matched to a gene.

This clone was counted many times. V and J are TRBV30 and TRBJ1-3; the match to TRBD1 covers 10 bases. The J segment lost 1 base and the V segment lost 1 base, leaving 7 bases of the junction unmatched. The CDR3 is 17 amino acids. Germline CDR1 reads GTSNPN; CDR2 reads SVGIG (reference sequence). The DNA of the CDR3 is TGTGCCTGGAGTGCCCGGGACAGGGGATTTTCTGGAAACACCATATATTTT. Residues: CAWSARDRGFSGNTIYF.

This clone rates as medium-sized. The chain couples TRBV6-1 to TRBJ1-2; a possible D gene is TRBD1 (5 bases). Looked up from germline, CDR1 is MNHNS and CDR2 is SASEGT. The CDR3 extends over 17 amino acids. Trimming removed 6 bases from V and 4 bases from J, with 24 bases in between. The CDR3 is CASSLFPNPAGLYGYTF. The CDR3 bases are TGTGCCAGCAGCCTCTTTCCTAATCCCGCAGGGCTCTATGGCTACACCTTC.

V usage is TRBV4-3 and J usage is TRBJ2-6; no firm D call. Germline values: CDR1 LGHNA, CDR2 YSLEER. The CDR3 covers 18 residues. V was clipped by 4 bases and J by 4 bases, with 20 bases between them. The CDR3 spells CASSLTTALVAGANVLTF. CDR3 DNA sequence: TGCGCCAGCAGCCTCACAACGGCGCTCGTGGCCGGGGCCAACGTCCTGACTTTC.

This clone was found many times. The chain recombines TRBV19 with TRBJ2-6; D might be TRBD2 (7 bases). The CDR3 has 15 amino acids. Per the germline V gene, CDR1 is LNHDA and CDR2 is SQIVND (reference sequence). The germline V and J ends were trimmed by 11 bases and 4 bases, with 18 bases remaining between them. The CDR3 loop is CAATRGGSGANVLTF. CDR3 nucleotides: TGTGCCGCTACCAGGGGAGGGTCCGGGGCCAACGTCCTGACTTTC.

This clone was seen a handful of times. A read error may be the cause here, since a much bigger clone is one base away. The V and J genes are TRBV27 and TRBJ2-2, with a tentative D call TRBD2 (8 bases). CDR1 is MNHEY, CDR2 SMNVEV, per germline (reference sequence). Trimming cost V 6 bases and J 5 bases, with 28 bases left between them. This CDR3 is built from 19 residues. The CDR3 sequence is CASRRRGYFREGRTGELFF. In DNA, the CDR3 is TGTGCCAGCAGGCGCAGGGGGTATTTTCGGGAGGGCCGGACCGGGGAGCTGTTTTTT.

Regarding this clone: This clone may be a read error of a much larger clone one base away. The rearrangement links TRBV20-1 to TRBJ2-2; D possibly corresponds to TRBD2 (6 bases). The CDR3 runs 15 residues. Germline CDR1 reads DFQATT; CDR2 reads SNEGSKA (reference sequence). The V end was cut by 0 bases, the J end by 5 bases, with 13 bases between. CDR3 coding DNA: TGCAGTGCTAGAGATTCGACTAGGCTAACCGGGGAGCTGTTTTTT. As protein: CSARDSTRLTGELFF.

This clone was detected once. It may be a read error: a sequence one base away is much more abundant. The gene calls are TRBV20-1 and TRBJ2-5, with D possibly TRBD1 on 7 matching bases. V shed 6 bases and J shed 2 bases, with 13 bases lying between them. Germline values: CDR1 DFQATT, CDR2 SNEGSKA (reference sequence). This CDR3 region has 13 residues. In nucleotides, the CDR3 is TGCAGTGCCCAGGGGGGCAGACAAGAGACCCAGTACTTC. Translated, it gives CSAQGGRQETQYF.

This clone was counted between two and nine times. V usage is TRBV6-5 and J usage is TRBJ2-7; TRBD2 matches 11 bases. Germline values: CDR1 MNHEY, CDR2 SVGAGI. The J segment lost 6 bases and the V segment lost 0 bases, leaving 7 bases of the junction unmatched. The length of the CDR3 is 16 residues. The CDR3 nucleotides read TGTGCCAGCAGTTACTCGAGTGGTACTAGCGGGAGCGAGCAGTACTTC. It codes for CASSYSSGTSGSEQYF.

This clone was seen ten or more times. This chain links TRBV5-1 with TRBJ2-1, with unresolved D. This CDR3 has 15 amino acids. V dropped 0 bases and J dropped 5 bases, with 12 bases sitting between them. CDR1 is SGHRS and CDR2 is YFSETQ in the germline V gene. The CDR3 region is CASSLENQRHNEQFF. CDR3 DNA sequence: TGCGCCAGCAGCTTGGAAAATCAGAGGCACAATGAGCAGTTCTTC.

Many counts were recorded for this clone. The rearrangement joins TRBV7-9 to TRBJ2-1, with D unresolved. CDR1 is SEHNR, CDR2 FQNEAQ, per germline (reference sequence). The CDR3 length is 13 residues. V was cut by 1 base and J by 9 bases, with 10 bases left in between. The DNA of the CDR3 is TGTGCCAGCAGCTTAGACTACCCCGGTGAGCAGTTCTTC. Translating it yields CASSLDYPGEQFF.

This clone occurred a few times. The J gene is TRBJ2-5, the V gene TRBV6-5; perhaps TRBD2 as D (5 bases). Germline-derived CDR1 and CDR2 are MNHEY and SVGAGI. The CDR3 contains 16 residues. Trimming stripped 4 bases from V and 5 bases from J, with 20 bases between. For the CDR3, the DNA is TGTGCCAGCAGTTTACCCGGACTGGCGGGTGAGGAGACCCAGTACTTC. Its protein product is CASSLPGLAGEETQYF.

This clone was observed many times. V and J are TRBV7-2 and TRBJ1-4; the D gene is possibly TRBD1 (6 bases). The length of the CDR3 is 15 residues. Looked up from germline, CDR1 is SGHTA and CDR2 is FQGNSA. The V end was cut by 5 bases, the J end by 4 bases, with 14 bases between. The CDR3 region has the DNA TGTGCCAGCAGCCGACCCACAGGGAATAATGAAAAACTGTTTTTT. It translates to CASSRPTGNNEKLFF. The entire variable domain, with the rest obtained from reference TRBV7-2 and TRBJ1-4, is as follows: GAGVSQSPSNKVTEKGKDVELRCDPISGHTALYWYRQSLGQGLEFLIYFQGNSAPDKSGLPSDRFSAERTGGSVSTLTIQRTQQEDSAVYLCASSRPTGNNEKLFFGSGTQLSVL.

This clone was recorded many times. The chain has TRBV5-5 and TRBJ2-1, with D perhaps TRBD1 (6 bases). CDR1 SGHKS and CDR2 YYEKEE come from the germline V gene (reference sequence). The V end lost 2 bases, the J end lost 1 base, and 10 bases lay between the germline ends. The CDR3 is 15 residues long. The CDR3 coding sequence is TGTGCCAGCAGCTTAGTACAGGGATCCTACAATGAGCAGTTCTTC. This encodes CASSLVQGSYNEQFF. The full variable domain, its missing parts supplied by reference TRBV5-5 and TRBJ2-1, is DAGVTQSPTHLIKTRGQQVTLRCSPISGHKSVSWYQQVLGQGPQFIFQYYEKEERGRGNFPDRFSARQFPNYSSELNVNALLLGDSALYLCASSLVQGSYNEQFFGPGTRLTVL.

In its sample, this clone was seen many times. J is TRBJ1-1 and V is TRBV11-1; 7 nucleotides align to TRBD1. The CDR3 runs to 16 residues. Germline lookup yields CDR1 SGHAT and CDR2 FQDESV (reference sequence). V dropped 5 bases and J dropped 2; count of bases not matched to a gene: 11. The DNA of the CDR3 is TGTGCCAGCAGCCCTTCGACAGGGTGGGCAAACACTGAAGCTTTCTTT. Residues: CASSPSTGWANTEAFF. The complete variable domain, with remaining parts taken from reference TRBV11-1 and TRBJ1-1, reads EAEVAQSPRYKITEKSQAVAFWCDPISGHATLYWYRQILGQGPELLVQFQDESVVDDSQLPKDRFSAERLKGVDSTLKIQPAELGDSAMYLCASSPSTGWANTEAFFGQGTRLTVV.

This clone was recorded at least ten times. This chain uses TRBV20-1 with TRBJ2-5; tentative D call: TRBD2 (5 bases). Per germline, CDR1 DFQATT and CDR2 SNEGSKA (reference sequence). With 6 bases removed from V and 4 bases from J, the gap between germline ends came to 15 bases. The CDR3 consists of 13 residues. CDR3 in amino acids: CSAPGDPGETQYF. The CDR3 DNA follows: TGCAGTGCCCCCGGGGATCCGGGAGAGACCCAGTACTTC.

This clone was counted many times. J is TRBJ1-1 and V is TRBV6-5; no definite D call. The CDR3 length is 13 residues. V shed 2 bases and J shed 1 base, with 5 bases lying between them. In germline, CDR1 is MNHEY, CDR2 SVGAGI. The CDR3 DNA sequence: TGTGCCAGCAGTTACGGATGGAACACTGAAGCTTTCTTT. Translation: CASSYGWNTEAFF.

The sample holds many counts of this clone. The genes are TRBV14 and TRBJ2-7, with D unresolved. CDR3 length: 14 residues. V was clipped by 3 bases and J by 6 bases, with 15 bases between them. Germline values: CDR1 SGHDN, CDR2 FVKESK. The CDR3 DNA sequence: TGTGCCAGCAGCCACGGCAGGTTCCTTCTCGAGCAGTACTTC. This translates into CASSHGRFLLEQYF.